This entry lists 31 T cell receptor beta chains sequenced from one sample in a study of T cell clonotyping in hematopoietic cell transplantation. Time point given: recipient sample about 28 days before transplant, after cytoreduction. Clones were read by immunoSEQ multiplex PCR, and TCRdb kept only the in-frame ones, dropping some. The table lists some 28,000 clones, 82% of them singletons. The source was peripheral blood mononuclear cells, collected before stem cell transplant. The receptor source for this set is a man between 35 and 55 years old with acute myeloid leukemia. Some clones in this sample may be carry-over from other donors' samples.

The chain employs TRBV7-9 and TRBJ1-6; D remains unclear. The CDR3 runs to 15 residues. The ends were cut back, 5 bases at V and 6 bases at J, with 14 bases in the middle. The germline gives CDR1 SEHNR, CDR2 FQNEAQ (reference sequence). The CDR3 nucleotides are TGTGCCAGCAGCAGATCGAGACGGGCTAATTCACCCCTCCACTTT. Translated, it gives CASSRSRRANSPLHF. Full variable domain (outside the CDR3, taken from reference TRBV7-9 and TRBJ1-6): DTGVSQNPRHKITKRGQNVTFRCDPISEHNRLYWYRQTLGQGPEFLTYFQNEAQLEKSRLLSDRFSAERPKGSFSTLEIQRTEQGDSAMYLCASSRSRRANSPLHFGNGTRLTVT.

This clone appeared a few times. The chain has TRBV6-1 and TRBJ1-2; D remains ambiguous. Trimming left V 3 bases short and J 5 bases short, with 10 bases between. Germline V gene sequence: CDR1 MNHNS, CDR2 SASEGT. The CDR3 extends over 13 amino acids. CDR3 sequence reads: CASSEGGLYGYTF. The CDR3, as DNA: TGTGCCAGCAGTGAGGGCGGTCTATATGGCTACACCTTC.

V gene TRBV19 combines with J gene TRBJ2-1; D uncertain. Trimming removed 5 bases from V and 4 bases from J, with 9 bases in between. The germline gives CDR1 LNHDA, CDR2 SQIVND (reference sequence). This CDR3 comprises 13 residues. The CDR3 loop reads CASSLNSYNEQFF. For the CDR3, the DNA is TGTGCCAGTAGTTTAAACAGTTACAATGAGCAGTTCTTC.

The rearrangement joins TRBV30 to TRBJ2-5; D ambiguous. The CDR3 totals 12 residues. Germline V gene data show CDR1 as GTSNPN and CDR2 as SVGIG (reference sequence). Trimming stripped 2 bases from V and 3 bases from J, with 7 bases between. CDR3 in DNA: TGTGCCTGGAGTCCCACCGAAGAGACCCAGTACTTC. This gives the protein CAWSPTEETQYF.

This chain joins TRBV7-6 and TRBJ2-5, with TRBD2 identical over 7 bases. J gave up 5 bases and V 5 bases, and 11 bases lay outside the gene matches. CDR3 length: 15 residues. Per the germline V gene, CDR1 is SGHVS and CDR2 is FNYEAQ. The CDR3, as DNA: TGTGCCAGCAGCCCGGCAGCCACCGGGAGGGAGACCCAGTACTTC. This translates into CASSPAATGRETQYF. Based on the CDR3 plus reference TRBV7-6 and TRBJ2-5, the full variable domain is GAGVSQSPRYKVTKRGQDVALRCDPISGHVSLYWYRQALGQGPEFLTYFNYEAQQDKSGLPNDRFSAERPEGSISTLTIQRTEQRDSAMYRCASSPAATGRETQYFGPGTRLLVL.

The V and J genes are TRBV7-8 and TRBJ2-7; possible D gene TRBD1, 6 bases. Trimming left V 5 bases short and J 4 bases short, with 12 bases between. This CDR3 spans 13 amino acids. CDR1 and CDR2 from the germline V gene are SGHVS and FQNEAQ. The CDR3 DNA reads TGTGCCAGCAGCCCACAGGGCCCATACGAGCAGTACTTC. As protein: CASSPQGPYEQYF.

The chain carries TRBV30 and TRBJ1-1, with 7 bases that match TRBD1. Losses at the gene ends were 0 bases for V and 5 bases for J; bases not matched to a gene: 3. The germline V gene encodes CDR1 GTSNPN and CDR2 SVGIG (reference sequence). This CDR3 is 13 amino acids long. CDR3 sequence reads: CAWSVAGGTEAFF. CDR3 nucleotides: TGTGCCTGGAGTGTAGCAGGGGGAACTGAAGCTTTCTTT.

This clone has just one count. The chain uses TRBV29-1 and TRBJ2-7; D perhaps matches TRBD1 (6 bases). V lost 4 bases and J 2 bases, leaving 9 bases between the germline ends. Germline lookup yields CDR1 SQVTM and CDR2 ANQGSEA. This CDR3 is built from 12 residues. The CDR3 nucleotides read TGCAGCGTTGCACAGGGAGCCTACGAGCAGTACTTC. This gives the protein CSVAQGAYEQYF.

The rearrangement links TRBV6-5 to TRBJ1-4, with TRBD1 as a possible D gene (5 bases). Germline values: CDR1 MNHEY, CDR2 SVGAGI. The CDR3 has 16 residues. Trimming cost V 1 base and J 0 bases, with 9 bases left between them. CDR3 coding DNA: TGTGCCAGCAGTTACTTGGGGGGTGCAACTAATGAAAAACTGTTTTTT. It specifies CASSYLGGATNEKLFF.

The chain joins TRBV9 to TRBJ2-2; TRBD2 aligns across 12 bases. CDR1 is SGDLS, CDR2 YYNGEE, per germline. The CDR3 loop spans 16 amino acids. J gave up 0 bases and V 6 bases, and 3 bases lay outside the gene matches. CDR3 sequence reads: CASTRTSGANTGELFF. Here the CDR3 DNA reads TGTGCCAGCACCCGGACTAGCGGGGCGAACACCGGGGAGCTGTTTTTT.

The CDR3 sequence is CASSFLSGARTTQYF. Here the CDR3 DNA reads TGTGCCAGCAGCTTCTTATCAGGGGCGCGTACCACCCAGTACTTC. The chain uses TRBV5-6 and TRBJ2-5; a possible D gene is TRBD1 (6 bases). Looked up from germline, CDR1 is SGHDT and CDR2 is YYEEEE. The germline V and J ends were trimmed by 2 bases and 8 bases, with 19 bases remaining between them. The CDR3 runs to 15 residues.

This chain connects TRBV5-6 to TRBJ1-1, with D perhaps matching TRBD1 (6 bases). The germline V gene has CDR1 SGHDT and CDR2 YYEEEE. V lost 1 base and J lost 1, with 11 bases in between. The CDR3 totals 15 residues. Here the CDR3 reads CASSLMGAANTEAFF. The DNA for the CDR3 is TGTGCCAGCAGCTTGATGGGGGCCGCGAACACTGAAGCTTTCTTT.

The chain couples TRBV5-8 to TRBJ2-5; the match to TRBD1 covers 7 bases. The CDR3 covers 13 residues. The V gene end was trimmed by 4 bases and the J gene end by 5 bases; junction bases not matched to a gene: 5. Germline V lookup: CDR1 SGHTS, CDR2 YDEGEE. The CDR3, as DNA: TGTGCCAGCAGCCCCCGGGACAGTGAGACCCAGTACTTC. Its protein product is CASSPRDSETQYF.

Comment on this clone: In this CDR3 the conserved last residue, phenylalanine or tryptophan, is missing, so a read error is likely. The DNA is omitted, as the CDR3 cannot be located on it reliably, and the CDR3 follows TCRdb's listing. V usage is TRBV11-2 and J usage is TRBJ1-1; the D call of TRBD1 is as the table states it, not checked on the DNA. The germline V gene has CDR1 SGHAT and CDR2 FQNNGV. The CDR3 extends over 11 residues, inclusive of both ends. The CDR3 sequence is CASSLESQAFI.

This chain uses TRBV6-1 with TRBJ1-2; 8 bases fit TRBD1. This CDR3 has 15 amino acids. Losses at the gene ends were 7 bases for V and 2 bases for J; bases not matched to a gene: 9. Germline CDR1 reads MNHNS; CDR2 reads SASEGT. The CDR3 loop is CASTPRDRQNYGYTF. The CDR3 DNA follows: TGTGCCAGCACTCCCCGGGACAGGCAGAACTATGGCTACACCTTC.

This CDR3 reads CASSPLGLVVDEQFF. CDR3 nucleotides: TGTGCCAGCAGCCCTCTCGGACTAGTTGTCGATGAGCAGTTCTTC. The chain links TRBV7-2 to TRBJ2-1; 7 nucleotides match TRBD2. Unmatched junction bases numbered 12, after V lost 5 bases and J lost 8 bases. The CDR3 contains 15 residues. Germline V CDR1 and CDR2: SGHTA, FQGNSA.

V gene TRBV7-9 combines with J gene TRBJ2-7, with no clear D. Trimming removed 2 bases from V and 4 bases from J, with 3 bases in between. CDR3 length: 11 amino acids. Germline V lookup: CDR1 SEHNR, CDR2 FQNEAQ (reference sequence). CDR3 protein: CASSLSYEQYF. In DNA form, the CDR3 reads TGTGCCAGCAGCTTATCTTACGAGCAGTACTTC.

The table lists this clone with a count of one. The chain has TRBV2 and TRBJ2-7; TRBD2 matches 8 bases. Germline trimming cut 5 bases from V and 2 bases from J; bases unmatched to any gene: 2. This CDR3 comprises 13 residues. Germline V lookup: CDR1 SNHLY, CDR2 FYNNEI. The CDR3 is CASSQGLAYEQYF. CDR3 nucleotides: TGTGCCAGCAGTCAGGGACTAGCCTACGAGCAGTACTTC.

V gene TRBV5-1 combines with J gene TRBJ1-2; D uncertain. In germline, CDR1 is SGHRS, CDR2 YFSETQ. With 0 bases removed from V and 6 bases from J, the gap between germline ends came to 12 bases. This CDR3 has 14 residues. The CDR3 protein is CASSLVQGPNGYTF. The CDR3, as DNA: TGCGCCAGCAGCTTGGTCCAAGGTCCGAATGGCTACACCTTC.

The rearrangement links TRBV9 to TRBJ2-3; D may be TRBD1 (6 bases). Trimming removed 0 bases at V and 0 bases at J, with 11 bases between. CDR3 length: 16 residues. Germline loops: CDR1 SGDLS, CDR2 YYNGEE. The CDR3 loop is CASSVGGLGSTDTQYF. CDR3 in DNA: TGTGCCAGCAGCGTAGGGGGGCTTGGGAGCACAGATACGCAGTATTTT.

The chain uses TRBV7-8 and TRBJ1-1; no clear D gene. The V end lost 5 bases, the J end lost 1 base, and 20 bases lay between the germline ends. CDR1 SGHVS and CDR2 FQNEAQ come from the germline V gene. This CDR3 spans 17 amino acids. Written as DNA, the CDR3 is TGTGCCAGCAGCGTTGAAGGAGGTGCCAGACCGAACACTGAAGCTTTCTTT. This codes for CASSVEGGARPNTEAFF.

The V and J genes are TRBV9 and TRBJ2-1; D possibly matches TRBD1 or TRBD2 (5 bases each). The V and J ends lost 4 bases and 4 bases respectively, with 15 bases between them. Per germline, CDR1 SGDLS and CDR2 YYNGEE. CDR3 length: 15 amino acids. This CDR3 is CASSRGAGLYNEQFF. In DNA form, the CDR3 reads TGTGCCAGCAGCAGAGGGGCCGGGCTATACAATGAGCAGTTCTTC.

The chain recombines TRBV19 with TRBJ2-2, with a weak D call TRBD2 (6 bases). V was cut by 9 bases and J by 0 bases, with 17 bases left in between. The CDR3 length is 16 residues. Per germline, CDR1 LNHDA and CDR2 SQIVND (reference sequence). CDR3 coding DNA: TGTGCCAGCCTAGTCCAGGGAGGATCGAACACCGGGGAGCTGTTTTTT. Its translation is CASLVQGGSNTGELFF.

This sequence joins TRBV5-1 and TRBJ2-2, with 10 bases aligning to TRBD2. Germline CDR1 SGHRS, CDR2 YFSETQ. The CDR3 has 16 residues. The trim removed 0 bases at V and 7 bases at J, leaving 6 bases unmatched. The CDR3: CASSLGGTSDFGELFF. The DNA for the CDR3 is TGCGCCAGCAGCTTGGGGGGGACTAGCGACTTCGGGGAGCTGTTTTTT.

This clone was recorded once. J is TRBJ1-6 and V is TRBV30, with D perhaps matching TRBD1 (5 bases). Trimming cost V 7 bases and J 9 bases, with 10 bases left between them. The V gene's germline CDR1 is GTSNPN and CDR2 SVGIG (reference sequence). There are 11 residues in the CDR3. The CDR3, as DNA: TGTGCCTTTCAGGGTGGTTCACCCCTCCACTTT. Amino acid sequence: CAFQGGSPLHF.

This clone was seen only a few times. This sequence joins TRBV7-9 and TRBJ1-2; the D is unclear. V was clipped by 1 base and J by 8 bases, with 17 bases between them. CDR1 is SEHNR and CDR2 is FQNEAQ in the germline V gene (reference sequence). This CDR3 comprises 15 residues. The CDR3 DNA sequence: TGTGCCAGCAGCTTAGGCCAGGCCGCGGTTCTCGGCTACACCTTC. This codes for CASSLGQAAVLGYTF.

V gene TRBV19 combines with J gene TRBJ2-3; 8 bases match TRBD1. The ends lost 4 bases at V and 3 bases at J; junction bases unmatched: 12. The CDR3 runs 17 residues. Germline V gene sequence: CDR1 LNHDA, CDR2 SQIVND (reference sequence). The CDR3 nucleotides read TGTGCCAGTAGTAAGCATCGGACAGGGATTATGACAGATACGCAGTATTTT. Translated: CASSKHRTGIMTDTQYF.

The rearrangement links TRBV5-4 to TRBJ1-6, with D hard to call. The V end was cut by 4 bases, the J end by 10 bases, with 9 bases between. The CDR3 is 12 residues long. The germline CDR1 and CDR2 sequences are SGHNT and YYREEE (reference sequence). The CDR3 is CASSHPGSPLHF. The CDR3, as DNA: TGTGCCAGCAGCCACCCAGGCTCACCCCTCCACTTT.

In DNA, the CDR3 is TGTGCCAGCAGCACGAACACTGGCTCCTACAATGAGCAGTTCTTC. Residues: CASSTNTGSYNEQFF. The rearrangement joins TRBV7-2 to TRBJ2-1; D is ambiguous. This CDR3 comprises 15 residues. Germline values: CDR1 SGHTA, CDR2 FQGNSA. The V end was cut by 5 bases, the J end by 0 bases, with 11 bases between.

This chain joins TRBV6-5 and TRBJ2-7; TRBD1 aligns across 9 bases. The CDR3 runs 15 residues. Germline CDR1 and CDR2: MNHEY and SVGAGI. With 6 bases clipped from V and 6 bases from J, the junction kept 12 bases outside the gene matches. CDR3 sequence: CASSPTTGGISEQYF. CDR3 nucleotides: TGTGCCAGCAGCCCGACGACAGGGGGGATTAGCGAGCAGTACTTC.

The V and J genes are TRBV7-9 and TRBJ2-7; D is uncertain. CDR1 is SEHNR and CDR2 is FQNEAQ in the germline V gene (reference sequence). Trimming took off 4 bases at V and 5 bases at J, with 12 bases between the two ends. This CDR3 comprises 13 residues. CDR3 sequence: CASSSASWDEQYF. CDR3 in DNA: TGTGCCAGCAGCTCGGCCTCCTGGGACGAGCAGTACTTC.